This entry is about one T cell receptor (beta chain). No antigen is known for it. This CDR3 has 14 residues. Germline V CDR1 and CDR2: KGHSH, LQKENI. V was clipped by 3 bases and J by 2 bases, with 8 bases between them. Regarding treatment: about 20 received Ad26.COV2.S at low or high dose, single or two shots; 5 received placebo; per-sample allocation not given. Day 63 after the first injection of vaccine or placebo was the sampling time. Vaccine was an Ad26 vector expressing Wuhan-strain SARS-CoV-2 spike. The sample belongs to a study of Ad26.COV2.S vaccination and SARS-CoV-2 variants. Looking at the study overall: Intramuscularly, Ad26.COV2.S was given either once or twice, 56 days apart.

Overall study results and limits: Spike-specific TCR breadth in vaccine recipients exceeded that seen in placebo recipients. People who got the vaccine or the placebo had similar non-spike TCR breadth.

TCRdb keeps only in-frame clones here, not all; method: immunoSEQ multiplex PCR. The sample shows about 680,000 clones, more than 80% of them seen only once. The V and J genes are TRBV18 and TRBJ1-5; the D is unclear. The sequenced sample was peripheral blood, obtained in a trial of Ad26.COV2.S vaccine versus placebo. This clonotype was sampled from a person aged 18 to 65 who received the Ad26.COV2.S COVID-19 vaccine or a placebo. For the CDR3, the DNA is TGTGCCAGCTCACCCTGGGATGGCAATCAGCCCCAGCATTTT. Protein product: CASSPWDGNQPQHF.